The text below deals with one T cell receptor beta chain. This clonotype has a count of ten or more. What this receptor recognizes is not known. It has no much larger one-base neighbor in the sample; base qualities were not kept. This sample is part of a study of T cell repertoires in cytomegalovirus infection (dated by TCRdb to about 2019). Regarding the study in general: Because public TCR beta signatures pointed to carriage of CMV infection together with the matching HLA type, the HLA type of each donor mattered for the analysis.

Reads for this sample came from an Illumina HiSeq 1500. The raw public reads went through TCRdb reprocessing: fastp at Q25, MiXCR clone calling, in-frame beta chains kept. Each CDR3 protein appears once, grouped with its most common genes and DNA. The sample table lists 85,000 to 130,000 distinct CDR3 sequences, 20% to 25% of them with a count of one. Jointly, the top ten make up roughly 43% of the sample. What the authors observed across the whole study: The ex vivo response was dominated by HLA-C-restricted CMV-specific TCR beta clonotypes, and the single most frequent clonotype in two of eight donors was supplied by these HLA-C-restricted clonotypes. In both this cohort and an independent cohort of 352 donors, the cumulative frequency of public TCR beta family members distinguished carriers of CMV infection plus the relevant HLA type.

The germline V gene supplies CDR1 SQVTM and CDR2 ANQGSEA. V loses 6 bases of germline sequence and J loses 2 bases, and the interval between the two ends is 11 bases. The CDR3 covers 12 residues, taking in both the cysteine and the phenylalanine. The CDR3 DNA has 36 bases and is translated from base 1. The receptor comes from a human donor in good health (CMV status not recorded). Some clones in this sample may be carry-over from other donors' samples. The sequenced sample consisted of CD8+ T cells from PBMCs. The chain is assembled from TRBV29-1 and TRBJ2-7; the D element could tentatively be TRBD1 or TRBD2, as 5 bases agree for each. The CDR3 loop reads CSVRDGPYEQYF. The sequenced DNA: TGCAGCGTCCGGGACGGGCCCTACGAGCAGTACTTC.